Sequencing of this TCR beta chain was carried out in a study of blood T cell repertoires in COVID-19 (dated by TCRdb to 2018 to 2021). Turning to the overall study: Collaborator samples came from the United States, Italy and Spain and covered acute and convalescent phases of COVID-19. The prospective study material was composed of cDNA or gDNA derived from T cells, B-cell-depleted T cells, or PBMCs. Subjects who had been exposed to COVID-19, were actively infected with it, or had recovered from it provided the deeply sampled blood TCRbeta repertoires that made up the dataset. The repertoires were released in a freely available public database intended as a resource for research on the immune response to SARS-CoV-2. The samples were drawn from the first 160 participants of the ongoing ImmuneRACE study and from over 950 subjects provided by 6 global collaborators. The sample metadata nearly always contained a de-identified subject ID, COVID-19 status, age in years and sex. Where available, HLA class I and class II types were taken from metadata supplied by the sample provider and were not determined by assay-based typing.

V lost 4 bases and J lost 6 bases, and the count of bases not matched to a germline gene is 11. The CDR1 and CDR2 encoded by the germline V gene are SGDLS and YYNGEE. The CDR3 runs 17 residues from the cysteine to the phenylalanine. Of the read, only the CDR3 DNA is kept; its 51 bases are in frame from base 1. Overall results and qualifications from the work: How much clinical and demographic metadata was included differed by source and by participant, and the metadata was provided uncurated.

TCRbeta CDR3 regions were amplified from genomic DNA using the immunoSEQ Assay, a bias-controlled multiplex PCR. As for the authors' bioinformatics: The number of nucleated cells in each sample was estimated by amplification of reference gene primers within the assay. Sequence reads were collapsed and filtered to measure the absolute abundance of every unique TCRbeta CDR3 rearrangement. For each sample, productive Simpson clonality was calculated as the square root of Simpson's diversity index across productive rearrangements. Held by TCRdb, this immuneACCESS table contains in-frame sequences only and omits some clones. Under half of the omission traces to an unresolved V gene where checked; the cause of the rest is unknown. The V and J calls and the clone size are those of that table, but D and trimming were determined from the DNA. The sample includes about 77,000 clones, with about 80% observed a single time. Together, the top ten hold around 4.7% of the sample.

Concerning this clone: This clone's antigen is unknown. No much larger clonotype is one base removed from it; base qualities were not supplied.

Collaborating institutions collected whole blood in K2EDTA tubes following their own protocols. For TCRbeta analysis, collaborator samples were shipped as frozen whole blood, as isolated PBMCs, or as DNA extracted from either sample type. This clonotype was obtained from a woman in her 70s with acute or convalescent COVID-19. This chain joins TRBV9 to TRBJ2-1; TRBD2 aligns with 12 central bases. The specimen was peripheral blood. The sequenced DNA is TGTGCCAGCAGCTCGCGTTCACTAGCGGGGGGCGGCAATGAGCAGTTCTTC. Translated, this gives CASSSRSLAGGGNEQFF. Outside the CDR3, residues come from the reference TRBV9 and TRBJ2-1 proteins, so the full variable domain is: DSGVTQTPKHLITATGQRVTLRCSPRSGDLSVYWYQQSLDQGLQFLIQYYNGEERAKGNILERFSAQQFPDLHSELNLSSLELGDSALYFCASSSRSLAGGGNEQFFGPGTRLTVL.